The following is a TCR beta chain sequence with its context. Its specificity is unknown. This sample is part of a study of PD-1 blockade in classical Hodgkin lymphoma. Repertoires were generated with immunoSEQ multiplex PCR, while TCRdb's copy carries only in-frame clones and drops some. Of some 100,000 clones in the sample, roughly 90% are singletons; the top ten hold about 2.5%. Study-level findings and limits: Patients who responded completely had about the same baseline diversity as newly diagnosed patients. Relapsed/refractory patients reportedly had the lowest baseline TCR diversity, below newly diagnosed patients, who were below healthy donors. The study found that TCR diversity rose significantly by C4D1 in CD4+ but not CD8+ cells.

Germline V gene sequence: CDR1 SEHNR, CDR2 FQNEAQ (reference sequence). The CDR3 sequence is 13 residues long. Between the trimmed V and J ends, which lost 6 bases and 5 bases, there was a span of 11 bases. No patient escaped relapse after autologous stem cell transplantation, and brentuximab vedotin exposure varied. This rearrangement joins TRBV7-9 to TRBJ2-1, with D perhaps matching TRBD1 (5 bases). The sequence was collected from a human donor with classical Hodgkin lymphoma. The specimen was peripheral blood mononuclear cells (PBMCs), collected at baseline. DNA of the CDR3: TGTGCCAGCAGGCAACAGGAAAACAATGAGCAGTTCTTC. Its protein is CASRQQENNEQFF.